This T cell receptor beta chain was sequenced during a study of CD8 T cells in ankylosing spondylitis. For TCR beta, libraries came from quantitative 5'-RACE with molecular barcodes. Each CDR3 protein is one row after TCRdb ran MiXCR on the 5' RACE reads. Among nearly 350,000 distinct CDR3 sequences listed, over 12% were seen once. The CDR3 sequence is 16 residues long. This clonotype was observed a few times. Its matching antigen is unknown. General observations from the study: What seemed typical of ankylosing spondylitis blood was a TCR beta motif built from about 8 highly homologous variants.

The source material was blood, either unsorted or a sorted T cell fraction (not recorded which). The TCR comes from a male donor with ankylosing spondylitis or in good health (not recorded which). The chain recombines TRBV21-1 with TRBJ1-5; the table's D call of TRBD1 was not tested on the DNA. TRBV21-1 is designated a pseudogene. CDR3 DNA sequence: TGTGCCAGCAGCTCCCGGGGACAGGGGGCAAGTCAGCCCCAGCATTTT. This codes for CASSSRGQGASQPQHF.